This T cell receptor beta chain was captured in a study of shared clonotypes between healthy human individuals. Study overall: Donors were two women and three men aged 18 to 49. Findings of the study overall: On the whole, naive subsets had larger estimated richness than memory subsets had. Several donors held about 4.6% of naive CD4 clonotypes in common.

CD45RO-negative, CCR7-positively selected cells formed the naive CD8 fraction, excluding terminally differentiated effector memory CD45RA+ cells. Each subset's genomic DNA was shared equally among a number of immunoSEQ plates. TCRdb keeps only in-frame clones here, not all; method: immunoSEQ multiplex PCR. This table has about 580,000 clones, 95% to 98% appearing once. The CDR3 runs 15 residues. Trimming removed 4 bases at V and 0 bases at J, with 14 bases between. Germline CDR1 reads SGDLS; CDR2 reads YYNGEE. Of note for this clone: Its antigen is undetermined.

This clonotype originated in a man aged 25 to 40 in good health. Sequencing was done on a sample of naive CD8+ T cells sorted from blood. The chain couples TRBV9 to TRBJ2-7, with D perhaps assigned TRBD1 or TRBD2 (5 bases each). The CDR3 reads CASSPEGTGSYEQYF. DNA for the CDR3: TGTGCCAGCAGCCCCGAGGGCACAGGCTCCTACGAGCAGTACTTC.